A selection of T cell receptor beta chains follows, all from one sample in a study of response to subunit inactivated influenza vaccine. MiXCR was run by TCRdb on the RT-PCR reads, yielding one entry per CDR3 protein. The repertoire has 400,000 to 650,000 distinct CDR3 sequences, roughly 7.6% of them found once; the top ten carry around 13%. The sequenced sample was PBMCs from blood, obtained roughly 24 months after vaccination. These TCRs come from a man aged 50 to 75 who received an inactivated influenza vaccine. The CDR3 runs from the conserved cysteine through the conserved F or W. Fields, in order: V gene, D gene, clone size, J gene, CDR3 protein, CDR3 DNA. A D gene is named only where the DNA matches it firmly. The size entry is marked missing in some rows and otherwise reads once, few, many or a size class.

>TRBV9|TRBD2|-|TRBJ2-2
CASSVAYSGLTGELFF
TGTGCCAGCAGCGTAGCTTATAGCGGGCTTACCGGGGAGCTGTTTTTT
>TRBV29-1|TRBD1|-|TRBJ2-1
CSVQDRGPYNEQFF
TGCAGCGTTCAGGACAGGGGGCCCTACAATGAGCAGTTCTTC
>TRBV4-1|TRBD1|-|TRBJ1-1
CASSQGIGQGRAEAFF
TGCGCCAGCAGCCAAGGTATTGGACAGGGGAGAGCTGAAGCTTTCTTT
>TRBV5-1|-|many|TRBJ2-1
CASSFSRRLNEQFF
TGCGCCAGCAGCTTTTCCAGGCGTTTGAATGAGCAGTTCTTC
>TRBV6-1|-|-|TRBJ2-5
CASSQGLSLGGQETQYF
TGTGCCAGCAGTCAGGGACTTTCTTTAGGTGGCCAAGAGACCCAGTACTTC
>TRBV18|TRBD1|-|TRBJ2-3
CASSPEAQGGLPFDTDTQYF
TGTGCCAGCTCACCCGAGGCCCAAGGGGGCCTCCCTTTCGACACAGATACGCAGTATTTT
>TRBV12-5|-|-|TRBJ1-3
CASGLGPLSGNTIYF
TGTGCTAGTGGTTTGGGGCCACTCTCTGGAAACACCATATATTTT
>TRBV11-2|TRBD2|-|TRBJ2-2
CASSLVILAGGTGELFF
TGTGCCAGCAGCTTAGTCATCCTAGCGGGGGGAACCGGGGAGCTGTTTTTT
>TRBV7-9|-|many|TRBJ1-2
CASSLGDYYGYTF
TGTGCCAGCAGCTTAGGGGATTACTATGGCTACACCTTC
>TRBV10-3|-|-|TRBJ2-7
CAISDQTSHEQYF
TGTGCCATCAGTGACCAAACCTCCCACGAGCAGTACTTC
>TRBV6-2/TRBV6-3|-|few|TRBJ2-2
CASSYLRSGELFF
TGTGCCAGCAGTTACTTGCGTTCCGGGGAGCTGTTTTTT
>TRBV12-3/TRBV12-4|-|-|TRBJ1-4
CASSLGDIRAGEKLFF
TGTGCCAGCAGTTTAGGCGATATCAGGGCGGGGGAAAAACTGTTTTTT
>TRBV5-1|TRBD1|few|TRBJ1-2
CASSFLSGQSGQYGYTF
TGCGCCAGCAGCTTCCTGTCGGGACAGAGTGGTCAATATGGCTACACCTTC
>TRBV7-8|-|few|TRBJ2-4
CASTPEGGPDKNIQYF
TGTGCCAGCACCCCTGAGGGGGGACCTGACAAAAACATTCAGTACTTC
>TRBV20-1|TRBD1|-|TRBJ1-6
CSATTQDRRSSPLHF
TGCAGTGCCACGACACAGGACAGGCGGAGTTCACCCCTCCACTTT
>TRBV18|-|-|TRBJ1-2
CASSPGSGRLYTF
TGTGCCAGCTCACCCGGGTCAGGAAGACTCTACACCTTC
>TRBV20-1|-|many|TRBJ2-7
CSASSGSGNSYEQYF
TGCAGTGCTAGTTCCGGTAGCGGAAACTCCTACGAGCAGTACTTC
>TRBV20-1|-|-|TRBJ2-7
CSASPVYEQYF
TGCAGTGCTAGCCCCGTATACGAGCAGTACTTC
>TRBV7-9|-|-|TRBJ2-7
CASSFTGFEQYF
TGTGCCAGCAGCTTTACGGGGTTCGAGCAGTACTTC
>TRBV20-1|-|many|TRBJ1-2
CSAGWGAQGYTF
TGCAGTGCCGGTTGGGGGGCTCAAGGCTACACCTTC
>TRBV10-3|TRBD2|few|TRBJ2-1
CAISESGTSGGNEQFF
TGTGCCATCAGTGAGTCCGGGACTAGCGGGGGCAATGAGCAGTTCTTC
>TRBV14|-|-|TRBJ2-5
CASSQLVNKKKETQYF
TGTGCCAGCAGCCAGTTGGTAAACAAGAAAAAAGAGACCCAGTACTTC
>TRBV7-7|TRBD2|many|TRBJ2-5
CASSPATTSGRETQYF
TGTGCCAGCAGCCCCGCGACGACTAGCGGGAGGGAGACCCAGTACTTC
>TRBV5-4|-|few|TRBJ1-5
CASSDGGARNQPQHF
TGTGCCAGCAGCGATGGAGGGGCCAGAAATCAGCCCCAGCATTTT
>TRBV27|TRBD2|-|TRBJ2-3
CASGPSSSGFTDTQYF
TGTGCCAGCGGTCCATCATCTAGCGGATTCACAGATACGCAGTATTTT
>TRBV9|TRBD1|-|TRBJ2-3
CASSSGTGTTDTQYF
TGTGCCAGCAGCTCCGGGACAGGGACTACAGATACGCAGTATTTT
>TRBV20-1|TRBD1|few|TRBJ2-5
CSARGTGVETQYF
TGCAGTGCTAGGGGGACAGGGGTAGAGACCCAGTACTTC
>TRBV12-3/TRBV12-4|TRBD2|few|TRBJ2-7
CASSREPLTSGRAHEQYF
TGTGCCAGCAGTCGAGAACCTTTGACTAGCGGGAGGGCCCACGAGCAGTACTTC
>TRBV11-2|-|few|TRBJ2-2
CASSFSVGGELFF
TGTGCCAGCAGCTTCTCGGTCGGCGGGGAGCTGTTTTTT
>TRBV11-2|-|-|TRBJ2-7
CASTRWGVEQYF
TGTGCCAGCACCCGATGGGGGGTTGAGCAGTACTTC
>TRBV29-1|TRBD1|few|TRBJ2-7
CSARGQGAMYEQYF
TGCAGCGCCCGAGGGCAGGGGGCTATGTACGAGCAGTACTTC
>TRBV3-1|-|few|TRBJ2-2
CASSQGGGQTGELFF
TGTGCCAGCAGCCAGGGAGGGGGGCAAACCGGGGAGCTGTTTTTT
>TRBV11-2|TRBD1|few|TRBJ1-6
CASSPGTADYSPLHF
TGTGCCAGCAGCCCAGGGACAGCAGACTATTCACCCCTCCACTTT
>TRBV5-1|-|many|TRBJ2-7
CASSLPPKDYEQYF
TGCGCCAGCAGCTTGCCCCCAAAGGACTACGAGCAGTACTTC
>TRBV6-1|-|many|TRBJ1-1
CASSEVPNTEAFF
TGTGCCAGCAGTGAGGTACCGAACACTGAAGCTTTCTTT
>TRBV20-1|TRBD1|-|TRBJ2-4
CSAIQQGAVDIQYF
TGCAGTGCGATCCAACAGGGGGCTGTAGACATTCAGTACTTC
>TRBV6-1|TRBD2|many|TRBJ2-7
CASRDTSGGLSYEQYF
TGTGCCAGCAGGGATACAAGCGGGGGCCTCTCCTACGAGCAGTACTTC
>TRBV12-3/TRBV12-4|TRBD1|-|TRBJ2-4
CASRQGAVNIQYF
TGTGCCAGCAGACAGGGGGCGGTCAACATTCAGTACTTC
>TRBV2|-|-|TRBJ1-2
CASSEAGYGYTF
TGTGCCAGCAGTGAGGCAGGCTATGGCTACACCTTC
>TRBV5-1|-|-|TRBJ2-1
CASSLGQFDDEQFF
TGCGCCAGCAGCTTGGGCCAGTTTGACGATGAGCAGTTCTTC